This T cell receptor beta chain was sequenced during a study of shared clonotypes between healthy human individuals. The sample holds a few counts of this clone. Profiled with immunoSEQ multiplex PCR; TCRdb holds only in-frame clones, not every one. The sample consists of over 950,000 clones, approximately 75% of them appearing once. The CDR3 totals 16 residues. CDR1 and CDR2 from the germline V gene are SNHLY and FYNNEI. Trimming took off 2 bases at V and 2 bases at J, with 13 bases between the two ends. The clonotype was recovered from a man between 18 and 29 years old in good health. Some clones in this sample may be carry-over from other donors' samples. The sequenced sample was memory CD4+ T cells from PBMCs. The sample's subset: CD45RA-negative fraction. The chain recombines TRBV2 with TRBJ1-5; D unresolved. The CDR3 nucleotides read TGTGCCAGCAGTGAATATGGCGGGTATGGCAATCAGCCCCAGCATTTT. As protein: CASSEYGGYGNQPQHF.